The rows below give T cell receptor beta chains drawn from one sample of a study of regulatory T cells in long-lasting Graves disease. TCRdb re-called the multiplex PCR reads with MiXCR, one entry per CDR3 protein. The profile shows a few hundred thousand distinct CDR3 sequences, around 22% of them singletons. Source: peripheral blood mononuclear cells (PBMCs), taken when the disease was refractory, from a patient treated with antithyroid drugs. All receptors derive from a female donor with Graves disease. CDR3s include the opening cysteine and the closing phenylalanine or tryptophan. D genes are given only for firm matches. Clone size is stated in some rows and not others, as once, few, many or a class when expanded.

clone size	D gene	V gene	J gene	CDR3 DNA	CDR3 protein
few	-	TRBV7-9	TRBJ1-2	TGTGCCAGCAGCTTACCAGGCCTCGAAGACTACACCTTC	CASSLPGLEDYTF
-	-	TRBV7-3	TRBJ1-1	TGTGCCAGCAGCCCGGAGGCGGGAGTTAGCGCCACTGAAGCTTTCTTT	CASSPEAGVSATEAFF
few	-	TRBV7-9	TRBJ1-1	TGTGCCAGCAGCTTAGTGGGACTCCAGGGGACTGAAGCTTTCTTT	CASSLVGLQGTEAFF
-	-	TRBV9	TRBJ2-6	TGTGCCAGCAGCGTAGTGGGAGGGGGGGATACAACTGGGGCCAACGTCCTGACTTTC	CASSVVGGGDTTGANVLTF
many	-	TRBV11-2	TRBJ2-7	TGTGCCAGCAGCTGGGGTGGGGTCCATTACTTC	CASSWGGVHYF
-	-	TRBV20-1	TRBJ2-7	TGCAGTGCTCACCGGGGCGGAAGCTCCTACGAGCAGTACTTC	CSAHRGGSSYEQYF
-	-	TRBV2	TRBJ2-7	TGTGCCAGCAGCTCGTACAGTACCCAGGGCTACGAGCAGTACTTC	CASSSYSTQGYEQYF
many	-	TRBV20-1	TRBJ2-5	TGCAGTGCACAAATCCAGGGTACCGAGACCCAGTACTTC	CSAQIQGTETQYF
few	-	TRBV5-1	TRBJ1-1	TGCGCCAGCAGCTTGTGGGGGGACATGAACACTGAAGCTTTCTTT	CASSLWGDMNTEAFF
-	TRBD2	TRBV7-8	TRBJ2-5	TGTGCCAGCGGGCTAGCGGGAGTTGAGACCCAGTACTTC	CASGLAGVETQYF
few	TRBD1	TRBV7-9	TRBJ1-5	TGTGCCAGCAGCTTAGCCGGGACAGGGGGCTCTCAGCCCCAGCATTTT	CASSLAGTGGSQPQHF
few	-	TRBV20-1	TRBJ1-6	TGCAGTGCTAGCAAGGGACGCGAGAATTCACCCCTCCACTTT	CSASKGRENSPLHF
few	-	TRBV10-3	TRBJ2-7	TGTGCCATCAGCGCGTCCCTAGAGGCCCACGAGCAGTACTTC	CAISASLEAHEQYF
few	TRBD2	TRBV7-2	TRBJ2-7	TGTGCCAGCAGCTTAGCGCGGACTAGCTACGAGCAGTACTTC	CASSLARTSYEQYF
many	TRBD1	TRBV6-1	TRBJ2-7	TGTGCCAGCAGTAAGGACAGGGGGCTCGAGCAGTACTTC	CASSKDRGLEQYF
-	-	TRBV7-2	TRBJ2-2	TGTGCCAGCAGCTTAGCCCGGTCACTCACCGGGGAGCTGTTTTTT	CASSLARSLTGELFF
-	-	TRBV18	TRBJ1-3	TGTGCCAGCTCACCGACGGGTTCTGGGGCTGGAAACACCATATATTTT	CASSPTGSGAGNTIYF
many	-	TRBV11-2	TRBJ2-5	TGTGCCAGCAGCCACCTACGGGACAAACAAGAGACCCAGTACTTC	CASSHLRDKQETQYF
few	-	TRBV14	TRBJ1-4	TGTGCCAGCAGCCAAGTTGCCAGAGGAGAAAAACTGTTTTTT	CASSQVARGEKLFF
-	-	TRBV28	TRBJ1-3	TGTGCCAGCATCTCGCTGGGGGGAGGCTCTGGAAACACCATATATTTT	CASISLGGGSGNTIYF
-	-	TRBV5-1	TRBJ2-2	TGCGCCAGCAGCCCTATTCGAGCGGGCAACACCGGGGAGCTGTTTTTT	CASSPIRAGNTGELFF
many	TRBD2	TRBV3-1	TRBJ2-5	TGTGCCAGCAGCCAACCCAGACTAGCGGGACAAGAGACCCAGTACTTC	CASSQPRLAGQETQYF
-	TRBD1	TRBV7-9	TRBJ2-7	TGTGCCAGCAGCCCCGGGACAGTCCTCTACGAGCAGTACTTC	CASSPGTVLYEQYF
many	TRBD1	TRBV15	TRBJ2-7	TGTGCCACCAGCAGAGATAAGGGATGGGGGACAGCTGAATTCTACGAGCAGTACTTC	CATSRDKGWGTAEFYEQYF
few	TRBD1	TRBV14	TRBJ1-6	TGTGCCAGCAGCCAAGACAGGGGGCGCGTACCCCTCCACTTT	CASSQDRGRVPLHF
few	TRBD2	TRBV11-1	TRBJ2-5	TGTGCCAGCAGCTTAGTTAGGCTAGCGGAACCCTCGTGGGAGACCCAGTACTTC	CASSLVRLAEPSWETQYF
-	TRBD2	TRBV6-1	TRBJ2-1	TGTGCCAGCAGTAGACTAGCGGGAGGGGGTGAGCAGTTCTTC	CASSRLAGGGEQFF
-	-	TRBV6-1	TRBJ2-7	TGTGCCAGCAGTGAAGCTTTGACCTACGAGCAGTACTTC	CASSEALTYEQYF
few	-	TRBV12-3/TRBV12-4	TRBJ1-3	TGTGCCAGCAGTCGCGGGGAGACCCCTGTGGAGTTT	CASSRGETPVEF
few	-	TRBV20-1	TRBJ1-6	TGCAGTGCTAGGCCGGGACCGATGAATTCACCCCTCCACTTT	CSARPGPMNSPLHF
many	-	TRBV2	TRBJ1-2	TGTGCCAGCAGGAGCCTGAGGATGAACTATGGCTACACCTTC	CASRSLRMNYGYTF
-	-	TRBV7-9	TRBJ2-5	TGTGCCAGCAGCGCTTGGGCTAGTCTGGAGACCCAGTACTTC	CASSAWASLETQYF
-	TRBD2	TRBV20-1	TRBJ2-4	TGCAGCGCTACGCCGGGGGGAAGAAACATTCAGTACTTC	CSATPGGRNIQYF
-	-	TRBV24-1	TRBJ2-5	TGTGCCACCAGTGCAGGCCCTCCTCGTGTGGGGGAAAAGACCCAGTACTTC	CATSAGPPRVGEKTQYF
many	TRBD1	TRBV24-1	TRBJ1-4	TGTGCCACCAGTGACCCGGGACAGGGGAATGAAAAACTGTTTTTT	CATSDPGQGNEKLFF
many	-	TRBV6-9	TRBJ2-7	TGTGCCAGCAGTTCGGGCGGAACTTCCTACGAGCAGTACTTC	CASSSGGTSYEQYF
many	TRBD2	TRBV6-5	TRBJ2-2	TGTGCCAGCAGTTACTCCCTAGCGGGAGGGAGCACCGGGGAGCTGTTTTTT	CASSYSLAGGSTGELFF
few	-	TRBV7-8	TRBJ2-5	TGTGCCAGCAGTCGCCGGGGGGCTGGAGAGACCCAGTACTTC	CASSRRGAGETQYF
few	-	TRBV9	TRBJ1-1	TGTGCCAGCAGCGTAGATTGGGGTAGCACTGAAGCTTTCTTT	CASSVDWGSTEAFF
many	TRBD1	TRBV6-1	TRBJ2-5	TGTGCCAGCAATACGGGACAGGGGTTGGCAGAGACCCAGTACTTC	CASNTGQGLAETQYF
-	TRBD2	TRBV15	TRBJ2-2	TGTGCCACCAGCAGAGAAGCGGGAGGAGGTGCCGGGGAGCTGTTTTTT	CATSREAGGGAGELFF
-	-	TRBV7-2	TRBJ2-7	TGTGCCAGCAGCCAAGAGGGTTTCGGAGCGGGCTTCTCCTACGAGCAGTACTTC	CASSQEGFGAGFSYEQYF
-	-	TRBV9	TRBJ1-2	TGTGCCAGCAGCCCCCGTAGCGATCGCTATGGCTACACCTTC	CASSPRSDRYGYTF